The table lists the clone carrying this TCR beta chain with a few counts. As yet, its antigen is unknown. Original methodology: Samples held a median of roughly 100,000 TCRs, range about 23,224–750,000. A single record per CDR3 protein comes from TCRdb applying MiXCR to the RACE reads. The V and J calls reflect TCRdb's pipeline rather than the authors' work. The sample lists roughly 380,000 distinct CDR3 sequences; 4% to 6% were seen once. The data belong to a study of human T cells and chemical hapten exposure. Overall study: An area of 2 cm by around 2 cm on upper inner arm skin received 2% DPC for sensitization. TCR yields differed between samples (mainly from small differences in pooled library volume).

The time point denotes: pre-sensitization, week 0. Treatment denoted: therapeutic diphenylcyclopropenone sensitization with weekly scalp DPC. Germline V gives CDR1 SEHNR, CDR2 FQNEAQ (reference sequence). V was trimmed by 5 bases and J by 4 bases, leaving 17 bases between them. CDR3 size: 15 residues. Study-wide results and caveats: Higher patch test scores went with higher counts of PT1 expanded TCRs.

The source of this sequence is a woman in her 50s with alopecia areata. Some clones in this sample may be carry-over from other donors' samples. V gene TRBV7-9 combines with J gene TRBJ2-5, with D possibly matching TRBD2 (5 bases). This material consisted of whole blood, taken in connection with sensitization to the hapten diphenylcyclopropenone (DPC). The CDR3: CASSGIDSRGETQYF. The CDR3 DNA is TGTGCCAGCAGCGGAATCGATAGTCGGGGAGAGACCCAGTACTTC.